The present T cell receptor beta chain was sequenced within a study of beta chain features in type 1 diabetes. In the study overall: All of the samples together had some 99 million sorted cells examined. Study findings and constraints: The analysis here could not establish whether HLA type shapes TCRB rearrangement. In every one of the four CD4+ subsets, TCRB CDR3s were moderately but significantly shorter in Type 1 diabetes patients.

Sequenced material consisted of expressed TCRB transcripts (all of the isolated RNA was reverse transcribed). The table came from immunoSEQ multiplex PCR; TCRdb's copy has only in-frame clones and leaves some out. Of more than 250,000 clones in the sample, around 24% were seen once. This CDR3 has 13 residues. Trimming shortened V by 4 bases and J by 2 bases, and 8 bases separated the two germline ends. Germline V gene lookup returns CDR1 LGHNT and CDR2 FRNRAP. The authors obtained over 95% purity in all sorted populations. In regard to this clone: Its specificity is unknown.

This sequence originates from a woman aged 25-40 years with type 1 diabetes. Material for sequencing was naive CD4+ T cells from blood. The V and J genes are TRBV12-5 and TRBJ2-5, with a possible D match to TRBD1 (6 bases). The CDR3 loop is CASGSGHQETQYF. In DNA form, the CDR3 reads TGTGCTAGTGGTTCGGGACATCAAGAGACCCAGTACTTC.